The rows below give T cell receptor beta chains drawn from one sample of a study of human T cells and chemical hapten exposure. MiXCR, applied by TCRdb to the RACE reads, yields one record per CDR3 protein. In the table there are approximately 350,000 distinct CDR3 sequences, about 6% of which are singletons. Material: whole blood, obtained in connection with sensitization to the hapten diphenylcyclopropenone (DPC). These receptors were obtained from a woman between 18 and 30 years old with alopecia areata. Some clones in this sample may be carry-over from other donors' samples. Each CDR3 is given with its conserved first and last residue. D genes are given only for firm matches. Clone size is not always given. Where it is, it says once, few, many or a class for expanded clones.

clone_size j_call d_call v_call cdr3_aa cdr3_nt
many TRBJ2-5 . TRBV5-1 CASSVVGPQETQYF TGCGCCAGCAGTGTTGTGGGGCCTCAAGAGACCCAGTACTTC
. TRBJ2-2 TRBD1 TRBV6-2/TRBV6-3 CASTYQGGQVYTGELFF TGTGCCAGCACCTACCAGGGGGGACAGGTGTACACCGGGGAGCTGTTTTTT
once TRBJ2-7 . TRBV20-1 CSARAPRMYYEQYF TGCAGTGCTAGAGCCCCCCGAATGTACTACGAGCAGTACTTC
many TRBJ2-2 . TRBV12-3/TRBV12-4 CASSTPQGGPAGELFF TGTGCCAGCAGTACCCCACAGGGTGGACCCGCCGGGGAGCTGTTTTTT
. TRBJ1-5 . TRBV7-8 CASSPGHWFNQPQHF TGTGCCAGCAGCCCGGGACACTGGTTTAATCAGCCCCAGCATTTT
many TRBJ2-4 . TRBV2 CASSPDPGPSIQYF TGTGCCAGCAGTCCCGATCCGGGACCCAGCATTCAGTACTTC
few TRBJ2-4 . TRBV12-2 CASRPHLNIQYF TGTGCAAGTCGCCCCCACTTAAACATTCAGTACTTC
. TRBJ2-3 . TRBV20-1 CSARVGGTDTQYF TGCAGTGCTAGAGTCGGGGGCACAGATACGCAGTATTTT
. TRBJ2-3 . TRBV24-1 CATSDFGRHSTDTQYF TGTGCCACCAGTGATTTCGGCAGGCATTCTACAGATACGCAGTATTTT
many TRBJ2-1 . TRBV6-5 CASSYGLATWVEQFF TGTGCCAGCAGTTACGGGTTAGCAACCTGGGTTGAGCAGTTCTTC
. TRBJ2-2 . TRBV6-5 CASTPLTDANTGELFF TGTGCCAGTACCCCGCTGACGGATGCGAACACCGGGGAGCTGTTTTTT
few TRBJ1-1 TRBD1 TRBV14 CASSQDHRTGGPEIEAFF TGTGCCAGCAGCCAAGATCATCGGACAGGGGGCCCCGAAATTGAAGCTTTCTTT
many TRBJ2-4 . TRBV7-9 CASSLAGQVDIQYF TGTGCCAGCAGCTTAGCGGGCCAGGTAGACATTCAGTACTTC
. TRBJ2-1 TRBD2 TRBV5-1 CASSLEGTRTYEQFF TGCGCCAGCAGCTTGGAAGGGACTAGGACCTATGAGCAGTTCTTC
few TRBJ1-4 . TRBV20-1 CSGRATNEKLFF TGCAGTGGTCGGGCCACTAATGAAAAACTGTTTTTT
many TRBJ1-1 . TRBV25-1 CASSGPTQNTEAFF TGTGCCAGCAGTGGTCCCACGCAGAACACTGAAGCTTTCTTT
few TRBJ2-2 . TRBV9 CASSFRDALNTGELFF TGTGCCAGCAGCTTCCGGGACGCCCTGAACACCGGGGAGCTGTTTTTT
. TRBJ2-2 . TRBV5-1 CASSLLGLLPGELFF TGCGCCAGCAGCTTACTGGGACTTCTACCCGGGGAGCTGTTTTTT
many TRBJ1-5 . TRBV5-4 CASSVDRRQPQHF TGTGCCAGCAGCGTTGACAGGCGCCAGCCCCAGCATTTT
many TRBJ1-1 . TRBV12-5 CASVSAYEATEAFF TGTGCTAGTGTTTCCGCCTACGAGGCCACTGAAGCTTTCTTT
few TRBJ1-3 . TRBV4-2 CASSQEWGSSGNTIYF TGTGCCAGCAGCCAAGAGTGGGGGAGCTCTGGAAACACCATATATTTT
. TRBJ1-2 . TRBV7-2 CASSFGNAIFNYGYTF TGTGCCAGCAGCTTCGGGAATGCGATTTTTAACTATGGCTACACCTTC
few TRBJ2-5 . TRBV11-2 CASSLDPVQETQYF TGTGCCAGCAGCTTAGATCCAGTCCAAGAGACCCAGTACTTC
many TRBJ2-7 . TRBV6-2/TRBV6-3 CASSPGGLLRRTTDSYEQYF TGTGCCAGCAGCCCCGGCGGGCTTCTTCGTCGGACAACGGACTCCTACGAGCAGTACTTC
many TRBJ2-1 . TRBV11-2 CASSTLLRRDYNEQFF TGTGCCAGCAGCACACTTCTCCGCCGGGACTACAATGAGCAGTTCTTC
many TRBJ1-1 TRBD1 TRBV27 CASSPRDRDRAFF TGTGCCAGCAGTCCCCGGGACAGGGATCGGGCTTTCTTT
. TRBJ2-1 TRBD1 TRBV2 CASRRDRDFYNEQFF TGTGCCAGCAGGAGAGACAGGGATTTCTACAATGAGCAGTTCTTC
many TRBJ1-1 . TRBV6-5 CAVRGAFF TGTGCAGTCCGGGGAGCTTTCTTT
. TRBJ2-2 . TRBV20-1 CSARGPNTGELFF TGCAGTGCCCGGGGACCGAACACCGGGGAGCTGTTTTTT
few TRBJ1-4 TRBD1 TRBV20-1 CSGTDRGADEKLFF TGCAGTGGGACGGACAGGGGAGCCGATGAAAAACTGTTTTTT
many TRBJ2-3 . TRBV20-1 CSARVLTNTDTQYF TGCAGTGCTAGGGTCCTGACGAACACAGATACGCAGTATTTT
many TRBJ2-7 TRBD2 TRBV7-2 CASSVIAGDSSYEQYF TGTGCCAGCAGCGTTATAGCGGGGGACAGCTCCTACGAGCAGTACTTC
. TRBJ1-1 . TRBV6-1 CASRKPNLNTEAFF TGTGCCAGCAGAAAGCCTAACTTAAACACTGAAGCTTTCTTT
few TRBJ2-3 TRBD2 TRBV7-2 CASSLRGLAGRKWGDTQYF TGTGCCAGCAGCTTAAGGGGACTAGCGGGGCGCAAATGGGGAGATACGCAGTATTTT
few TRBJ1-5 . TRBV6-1 CASQPGYSNQPQHF TGTGCCAGCCAGCCGGGATATAGCAATCAGCCCCAGCATTTT
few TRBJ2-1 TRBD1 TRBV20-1 CSAANAGTGKESTYNEQFF TGCAGTGCTGCCAACGCTGGGACAGGGAAGGAGTCAACATACAATGAGCAGTTCTTC
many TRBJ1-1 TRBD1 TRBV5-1 CASSLRRQGNTEAFF TGCGCCAGCAGCTTAAGACGACAGGGGAACACTGAAGCTTTCTTT
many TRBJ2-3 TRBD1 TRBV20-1 CSARETGQGTDTQYF TGCAGTGCTAGAGAAACGGGACAGGGCACAGATACGCAGTATTTT
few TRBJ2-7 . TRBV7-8 CASSLQDRAMYF TGTGCCAGCAGCTTACAGGACAGAGCCATGTACTTC
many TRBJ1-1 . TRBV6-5 CASSYSSRGSRTEAFF TGTGCCAGCAGTTACTCGTCAAGGGGATCGCGAACTGAAGCTTTCTTT
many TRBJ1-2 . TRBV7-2 CASSFRDIPNYGYTF TGTGCCAGCAGCTTCCGGGACATCCCTAACTATGGCTACACCTTC
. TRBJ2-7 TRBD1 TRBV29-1 CSVEDTTDRGPYEQYF TGCAGCGTTGAAGATACTACTGACAGGGGGCCCTACGAGCAGTACTTC
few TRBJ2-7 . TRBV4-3 CASSQAEAGSTQYF TGCGCCAGCAGCCAAGCCGAGGCAGGCTCTACACAGTACTTC
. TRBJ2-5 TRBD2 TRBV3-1 CASSQDPSSGGAEETQYF TGTGCCAGCAGCCAAGATCCCTCGAGCGGGGGGGCCGAAGAGACCCAGTACTTC
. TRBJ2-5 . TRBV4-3 CASSQGPGLYQETQYF TGCGCCAGCAGCCAAGGTCCCGGTCTATACCAAGAGACCCAGTACTTC
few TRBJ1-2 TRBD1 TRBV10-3 CATRQGIPNYGYTF TGTGCCACCAGACAGGGGATCCCTAACTATGGCTACACCTTC
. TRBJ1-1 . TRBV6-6 CASSYSSGGSTEAFF TGTGCCAGCAGTTACTCGAGTGGGGGGAGCACTGAAGCTTTCTTT
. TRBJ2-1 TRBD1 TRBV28 CASSSTGQGAANEQFF TGTGCCAGCAGTTCCACGGGACAGGGGGCCGCCAATGAGCAGTTCTTC
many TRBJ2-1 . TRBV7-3 CASSPRGASEQFF TGTGCCAGCAGCCCCCGCGGAGCCTCCGAGCAGTTCTTC